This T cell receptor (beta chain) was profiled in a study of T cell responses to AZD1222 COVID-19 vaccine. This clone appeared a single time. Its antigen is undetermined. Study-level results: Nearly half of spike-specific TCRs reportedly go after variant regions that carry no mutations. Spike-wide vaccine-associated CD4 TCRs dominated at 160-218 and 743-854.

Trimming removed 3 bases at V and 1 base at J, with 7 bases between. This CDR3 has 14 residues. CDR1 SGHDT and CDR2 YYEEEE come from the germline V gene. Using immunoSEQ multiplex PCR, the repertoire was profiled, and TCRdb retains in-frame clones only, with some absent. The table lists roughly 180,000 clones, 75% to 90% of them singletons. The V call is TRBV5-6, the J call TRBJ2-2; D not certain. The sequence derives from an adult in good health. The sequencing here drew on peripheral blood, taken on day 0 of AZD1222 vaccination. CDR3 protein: CASSSEVNTGELFF. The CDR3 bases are TGTGCCAGCAGCTCGGAAGTGAACACCGGGGAGCTGTTTTTT.